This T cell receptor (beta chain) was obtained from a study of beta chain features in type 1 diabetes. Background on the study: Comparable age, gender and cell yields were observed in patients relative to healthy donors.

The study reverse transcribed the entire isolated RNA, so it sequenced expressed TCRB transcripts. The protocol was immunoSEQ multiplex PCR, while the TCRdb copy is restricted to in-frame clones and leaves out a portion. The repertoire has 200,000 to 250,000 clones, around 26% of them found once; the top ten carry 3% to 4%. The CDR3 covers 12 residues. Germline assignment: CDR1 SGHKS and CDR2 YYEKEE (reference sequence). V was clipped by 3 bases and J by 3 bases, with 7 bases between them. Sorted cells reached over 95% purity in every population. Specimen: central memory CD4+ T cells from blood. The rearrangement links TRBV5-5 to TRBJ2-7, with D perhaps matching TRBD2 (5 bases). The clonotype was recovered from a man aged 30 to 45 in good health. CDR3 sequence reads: CASSSEVYEQYF. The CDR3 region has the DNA TGTGCCAGCAGCTCGGAGGTCTACGAGCAGTACTTC.